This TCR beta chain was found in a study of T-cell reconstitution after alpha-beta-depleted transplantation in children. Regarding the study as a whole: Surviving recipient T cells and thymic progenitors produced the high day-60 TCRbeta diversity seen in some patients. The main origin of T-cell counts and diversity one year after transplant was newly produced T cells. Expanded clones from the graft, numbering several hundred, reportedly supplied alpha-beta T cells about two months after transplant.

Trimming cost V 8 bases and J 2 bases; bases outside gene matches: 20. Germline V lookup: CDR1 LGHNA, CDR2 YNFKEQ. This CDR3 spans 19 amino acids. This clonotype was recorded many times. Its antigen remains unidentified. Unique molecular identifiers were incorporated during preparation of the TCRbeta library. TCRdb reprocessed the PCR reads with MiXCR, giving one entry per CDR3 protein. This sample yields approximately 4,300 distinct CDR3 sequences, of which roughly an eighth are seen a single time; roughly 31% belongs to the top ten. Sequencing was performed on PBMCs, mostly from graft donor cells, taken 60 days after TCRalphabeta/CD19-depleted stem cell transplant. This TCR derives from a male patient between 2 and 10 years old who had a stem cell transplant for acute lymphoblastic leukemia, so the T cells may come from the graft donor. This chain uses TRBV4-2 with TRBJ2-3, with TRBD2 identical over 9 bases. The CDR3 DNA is TGTGCCAGCGGCCCCGGGCCTAGCGGGGCAGGATTAATCACAGATACGCAGTATTTT. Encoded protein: CASGPGPSGAGLITDTQYF.